Shown below are 16 T cell receptor beta chains from a single sample sequenced in a study of blood T cell repertoires in COVID-19. Sequencing used immunoSEQ multiplex PCR; TCRdb keeps in-frame clones, though not all of them. Among approximately 120,000 clones listed, approximately 80% were seen once. Sequencing used peripheral blood. The source is a man aged 35-49 years with active or convalescent COVID-19.

The CDR3 sequence: CASSSDSWYGYTF. The CDR3 nucleotides read TGTGCCAGCAGCTCGGACAGTTGGTATGGCTACACCTTC. The chain employs TRBV7-2 and TRBJ1-2; D is perhaps TRBD1 (6 bases). Deletions cut 4 bases from V and 5 bases from J, with 11 bases between. Germline V gene sequence: CDR1 SGHTA, CDR2 FQGNSA. There are 13 residues in the CDR3.

The rearrangement joins TRBV5-5 to TRBJ2-7; the match to TRBD1 covers 7 bases. Germline V CDR1 and CDR2: SGHKS, YYEKEE (reference sequence). With V trimmed by 4 bases and J by 6 bases, 4 bases remained unmatched. The CDR3 covers 12 residues. CDR3 amino acids: CASSLTGAEQYF. The DNA for the CDR3 is TGTGCCAGCAGCCTTACAGGGGCCGAGCAGTACTTC.

V gene TRBV10-3 combines with J gene TRBJ2-2; 9 bases are a match to TRBD2. CDR1 is ENHRY, CDR2 SYGVKD, per germline. J was trimmed by 2 bases and V by 9 bases; bases with no gene match: 10. The CDR3 totals 16 residues. CDR3 coding DNA: TGTGCCATTCCCACCGGACTAGCGCCAAACACCGGGGAGCTGTTTTTT. It specifies CAIPTGLAPNTGELFF.

J is TRBJ1-2 and V is TRBV10-3; 7 nucleotides agree with TRBD1. V trimming: 10 bases; J trimming: 4 bases; junction bases outside the gene matches: 3. The germline CDR1 and CDR2 sequences are ENHRY and SYGVKD. This CDR3 has 11 residues. The CDR3 sequence is CATGTAYGYTF. CDR3 nucleotide sequence: TGTGCCACGGGGACAGCCTATGGCTACACCTTC.

The chain couples TRBV4-2 to TRBJ2-7, with D hard to call. CDR3 length equals 13 residues. The V end was cut by 1 base, the J end by 3 bases, with 7 bases between. Germline V gene sequence: CDR1 LGHNA, CDR2 YNFKEQ. This CDR3 is CASSQVPGYEQYF. CDR3 sequence (DNA): TGTGCCAGCAGCCAAGTCCCCGGCTACGAGCAGTACTTC.

This clone was detected once. This chain joins TRBV11-1 and TRBJ1-2; D is ambiguous. The CDR3 covers 14 residues. Deletions cut 5 bases from V and 2 bases from J, with 12 bases between. Germline CDR1 SGHAT, CDR2 FQDESV (reference sequence). CDR3 sequence reads: CASSLTGENYGYTF. CDR3 DNA: TGTGCCAGCAGCCTGACTGGAGAGAACTATGGCTACACCTTC.

The rearrangement uses TRBV6-5 and TRBJ1-2, with 7 bases matching TRBD1. There are 14 residues in the CDR3. Germline V CDR1 and CDR2: MNHEY, SVGAGI. J lost 2 bases, V lost 5 bases, and 5 bases had no gene match. The CDR3 protein is CASSRDRRNYGYTF. Written as DNA, the CDR3 is TGTGCCAGCAGTCGGGACAGAAGGAACTATGGCTACACCTTC.

The chain is built from TRBV11-2 and TRBJ2-5; D unresolved. This CDR3 comprises 12 residues. V was trimmed by 4 bases and J by 4 bases, leaving 7 bases between them. The germline gives CDR1 SGHAT, CDR2 FQNNGV. The CDR3 DNA reads TGTGCCAGCAGCTGGGCCGTAGAGACCCAGTACTTC. It encodes CASSWAVETQYF.

The sample holds one count of this clone. The chain combines TRBV2 with TRBJ1-1; 7 bases are a match to TRBD1. V was clipped by 3 bases and J by 7 bases; unmatched bases: 11. The CDR3 runs to 15 residues. Germline V gene sequence: CDR1 SNHLY, CDR2 FYNNEI. CDR3 sequence reads: CASSDGYRGWSEAFF. The DNA for the CDR3 is TGTGCCAGCAGTGACGGGTACAGGGGATGGAGTGAAGCTTTCTTT.

This clone appeared a few times. The chain uses TRBV24-1 and TRBJ1-6; D gene unclear. CDR3 length: 14 residues. Trimming removed 4 bases from V and 2 bases from J, with 5 bases in between. The V gene's germline CDR1 is KGHDR and CDR2 SFDVKD. DNA for the CDR3: TGTGCCACCAGTGACGGGACCTATAATTCACCCCTCCACTTT. Translation: CATSDGTYNSPLHF.

The chain links TRBV9 to TRBJ1-4, with unresolved D. V lost 0 bases and J lost 5, with 11 bases in between. Germline loops: CDR1 SGDLS, CDR2 YYNGEE. The CDR3 is made up of 15 amino acids. CDR3 region: CASSVDRGGNEKLFF. The CDR3 coding sequence is TGTGCCAGCAGCGTAGACCGGGGTGGGAATGAAAAACTGTTTTTT.

The V and J genes are TRBV6-5 and TRBJ1-5; D remains ambiguous. The germline V and J ends were trimmed by 3 bases and 3 bases, with 12 bases remaining between them. The germline V gene has CDR1 MNHEY and CDR2 SVGAGI. CDR3 length equals 15 residues. CDR3 sequence reads: CASSYSGRNNQPQHF. The CDR3 DNA follows: TGTGCCAGCAGTTATTCTGGCAGAAACAATCAGCCCCAGCATTTT.

This rearrangement joins TRBV19 to TRBJ2-1; 7 bases agree with TRBD2. The V segment lost 6 bases and the J segment 1 base; nucleotides outside the gene matches: 0. CDR3 length: 13 residues. Looked up from germline, CDR1 is LNHDA and CDR2 is SQIVND (reference sequence). This CDR3 reads CASSGGSYNEQFF. The CDR3 region has the DNA TGTGCCAGTAGCGGGGGGTCCTACAATGAGCAGTTCTTC.

The rearrangement uses TRBV29-1 and TRBJ1-2; 12 bases fit TRBD1. CDR3 length: 14 residues. Trimming took 6 bases from V and 3 from J; bases not matched to a gene: 5. In germline, CDR1 is SQVTM, CDR2 ANQGSEA. The CDR3 protein is CSVGQGAEDYGYTF. The CDR3 region has the DNA TGCAGCGTGGGACAGGGGGCGGAGGACTATGGCTACACCTTC.

The chain couples TRBV5-1 to TRBJ1-3; D is uncertain. With 4 bases removed from V and 0 bases from J, the gap between germline ends came to 14 bases. This CDR3 has 16 residues. Looked up from germline, CDR1 is SGHRS and CDR2 is YFSETQ. The CDR3 here is CASSASGFISGNTIYF. The DNA for the CDR3 is TGCGCCAGCAGCGCCTCAGGCTTCATCTCTGGAAACACCATATATTTT.

V and J are TRBV12-3 or TRBV12-4 and TRBJ1-2; perhaps TRBD1 as D (5 bases). With 5 bases removed from V and 7 bases from J, the gap between germline ends came to 11 bases. This CDR3 comprises 12 residues. CDR3 in DNA: TGTGCCAGCAGTCTAGGGGCGGGTGGCTACACCTTC. It translates to CASSLGAGGYTF.